This TCR beta chain was identified in a study of shared clonotypes between healthy human individuals. The repertoire was sequenced with immunoSEQ multiplex PCR; TCRdb's copy has only in-frame clones and lacks some. This sample has 2 million to 2.5 million clones, with about 95% found just once. The CDR3 has 16 amino acids. After removal of 1 base from V and 3 bases from J, the junction contained 5 bases not matched to a gene. CDR1 PRHDT and CDR2 FYEKMQ come from the germline V gene (reference sequence). Naive CD8 cells lacked CD45RO, underwent positive selection for CCR7 and left out terminally differentiated effector memory CD45RA+ cells.

This TCR derives from a man between 18 and 35 years old in good health. The chain recombines TRBV13 with TRBJ2-2, with 7 bases aligning to TRBD2. Sequenced: naive CD8+ T cells sorted from blood. The CDR3 reads CASSLARSGDTGELFF. For the CDR3, the DNA is TGTGCCAGCAGCTTAGCCCGGAGCGGGGACACCGGGGAGCTGTTTTTT.